This T cell receptor (beta chain) was retrieved from a study of cytomegalovirus exposure and HLA in healthy donors. This CDR3 region has 14 residues. Germline V lookup: CDR1 LNHNV, CDR2 YYDKDF (reference sequence). After removal of 2 bases from V and 5 bases from J, the junction contained 3 bases not matched to a gene. This clone was counted a few times. Both 60 Vbeta primers and 13 Jbeta primers went into the PCR. Clones were sequenced by immunoSEQ multiplex PCR, and TCRdb holds only the in-frame ones, with some missing. Among 99,000 or so clones, 60% to 80% were seen once, and the ten largest hold approximately 3%.

This clonotype was sampled from a man aged 25-45 years in good health and CMV-seronegative. The chain is built from TRBV15 and TRBJ2-3; 8 positions match TRBD1. Source material: PBMCs. CDR3 nucleotide sequence: TGTGCCACCAGCAGAACAGGGGGAATAGATACGCAGTATTTT. Translating it yields CATSRTGGIDTQYF.